A single sample gave rise to the 26 T cell receptor beta chains below, sequenced in a study of regulatory T cells in long-lasting Graves disease. Stated time point: persistent/refractory GD, antithyroid drugs over 5 years with positive TRAb. The authors made the TCR library using RNA they extracted from PBMCs. Sequencing libraries for TCR beta were prepared with iRepertoire HTBI primers and Arm-PCR of CDR3 regions. A single record per CDR3 protein comes from TCRdb applying MiXCR to the multiplex PCR reads. Found here are hundreds of thousands of distinct CDR3 sequences, 30% of them singletons; the top ten hold 35% to 55%. Sequenced material: peripheral blood mononuclear cells (PBMCs), taken when the disease was refractory, from a patient treated with antithyroid drugs. These receptors were obtained from a female donor with Graves disease.

This clonotype was detected many times. The chain combines TRBV2 with TRBJ1-2, with D perhaps TRBD1 (5 bases). Germline V gene lookup returns CDR1 SNHLY and CDR2 FYNNEI. Trimming cost V 9 bases and J 1 base, with 12 bases left between them. CDR3 size: 13 residues. The CDR3 DNA follows: TGTGCCAGGGGGGTTGTGGATAACTATGGCTACACCTTC. Encoded protein: CARGVVDNYGYTF.

This clonotype was picked up a small number of times. J is TRBJ2-7 and V is TRBV30; D might be TRBD2 (5 bases). The CDR3 is 15 residues long. Germline CDR1 and CDR2: GTSNPN and SVGIG (reference sequence). Trimming shortened V by 0 bases and J by 0 bases, and 12 bases separated the two germline ends. The CDR3 sequence: CAWSVETGSSYEQYF. In DNA, the CDR3 is TGTGCCTGGAGTGTCGAGACGGGAAGCTCCTACGAGCAGTACTTC.

This clonotype was recorded many times. This sequence joins TRBV12-3 or TRBV12-4 and TRBJ1-1; D is unclear. The CDR3 runs 13 residues. Trimming took 8 bases from V and 5 from J, leaving 15 bases between them. The CDR3, as DNA: TGTGCCAGCCTCTTGGGAGGCTCTACTGAAGCTTTCTTT. Its protein product is CASLLGGSTEAFF.

This clonotype occurred a few times. The rearrangement uses TRBV6-1 and TRBJ2-5; TRBD1 might be the D (5 bases). Germline loops: CDR1 MNHNS, CDR2 SASEGT. CDR3 length: 14 amino acids. The V end lost 4 bases, the J end lost 5 bases, and 14 bases lay between the germline ends. The CDR3 reads CASSARQGTETQYF. The CDR3 DNA is TGTGCCAGCAGTGCCCGCCAGGGCACGGAGACCCAGTACTTC.

The chain joins TRBV5-1 to TRBJ2-7, with TRBD2 matching over 9 bases. The CDR3 contains 16 residues. Germline CDR1 and CDR2: SGHRS and YFSETQ. The junction had 9 bases not matched to a gene; V was cut back by 0 bases and J by 5 bases. The CDR3 nucleotides read TGCGCCAGCAGCTTGGGTGCTAGCGGGACTGGAGACGAGCAGTACTTC. Its translation is CASSLGASGTGDEQYF.

This clonotype was counted a few times. The chain uses TRBV2 and TRBJ2-5; TRBD2 matches at 10 bases. This CDR3 is 14 amino acids long. V shed 7 bases and J 4 bases; nucleotides not matched to a gene: 6. Looked up from germline, CDR1 is SNHLY and CDR2 is FYNNEI. The CDR3 sequence: CASTSGSGRETQYF. The CDR3 DNA sequence: TGTGCCAGCACTAGCGGGAGCGGGCGAGAGACCCAGTACTTC.

This sequence joins TRBV7-6 and TRBJ2-5; TRBD1 matches 7 bases. The germline CDR1 and CDR2 sequences are SGHVS and FNYEAQ. Unmatched junction bases numbered 8, after V lost 0 bases and J lost 7 bases. The CDR3 sequence is 15 residues long. The CDR3 DNA reads as TGTGCCAGCAGCTTAGCGTCCGGGACAGTCGGGACCCAGTACTTC. This gives the protein CASSLASGTVGTQYF.

The chain has TRBV7-9 and TRBJ1-4; D may be TRBD1 (5 bases). The CDR3 covers 15 residues. Germline V CDR1 and CDR2: SEHNR, FQNEAQ (reference sequence). V was shortened by 5 bases and J by 5 bases, with 15 bases between the two germline ends. The chain's CDR3 is CASSQPGLGNEKLFF. The CDR3 nucleotides are TGTGCCAGCAGCCAACCGGGACTAGGGAATGAAAAACTGTTTTTT.

This clonotype was picked up a small number of times. The chain employs TRBV12-3 or TRBV12-4 and TRBJ2-5, with D uncertain. This CDR3 spans 15 amino acids. Trimming stripped 0 bases from V and 0 bases from J, with 8 bases between. The CDR3 DNA sequence: TGTGCCAGCAGTTTAGCCGGAGCGTACCAAGAGACCCAGTACTTC. It is translated as CASSLAGAYQETQYF.

This clonotype appeared many times. The chain is built from TRBV2 and TRBJ1-1, with D unclear. Germline V gene lookup returns CDR1 SNHLY and CDR2 FYNNEI. This CDR3 contains 12 residues. V dropped 10 bases and J dropped 0 bases, with 9 bases sitting between them. Here the CDR3 reads CANGRLNTEAFF. Here the CDR3 DNA reads TGTGCCAACGGACGTCTGAACACTGAAGCTTTCTTT.

In this sample, this clonotype turned up many times. In DNA, the CDR3 is TGTGCCAGCAGTCCCCGCGAAACTAGCGGGAGGGCCAGAGAGACCCAGTACTTC. Its translation: CASSPRETSGRARETQYF. This chain joins TRBV2 and TRBJ2-5, with 13 bases identical to TRBD2. The CDR3 spans 18 residues. CDR1 and CDR2 (germline): SNHLY, FYNNEI. Trimming removed 5 bases from V and 4 bases from J; junction bases left unmatched: 13.

The sample holds a few counts of this clonotype. One end of the junction does not line up with germline, which may come from a read error. J is TRBJ1-5 and V is TRBV12-3 or TRBV12-4; D not resolved. CDR3 length equals 16 residues. CDR3 nucleotide sequence: TGTACCAGCACCCCCCACTGGGGAGGTGTAGGGCAGCCCCAGCATTTT. Translating gives CTSTPHWGGVGQPQHF.

The chain carries TRBV20-1 and TRBJ2-7; 8 positions match TRBD2. The length of the CDR3 is 14 residues. Trimming cost V 3 bases and J 6 bases; bases outside gene matches: 10. In germline, CDR1 is DFQATT, CDR2 SNEGSKA (reference sequence). The CDR3 DNA follows: TGCAGTGCTAGTCAAGGACTAGCCGCCTCCGAGCAGTACTTC. It yields the protein CSASQGLAASEQYF.

This clonotype was seen a handful of times. J is TRBJ1-4 and V is TRBV20-1, with TRBD1 as a possible D gene (5 bases). The germline V gene has CDR1 DFQATT and CDR2 SNEGSKA (reference sequence). V shed 6 bases and J shed 7 bases, with 18 bases lying between them. This CDR3 is built from 14 residues. The CDR3 sequence: CSAHPEGLAEKLFF. DNA for the CDR3: TGCAGTGCCCATCCCGAGGGACTGGCTGAAAAACTGTTTTTT.

This clonotype was picked up a small number of times. The chain carries TRBV12-5 and TRBJ2-5; no firm D call. Germline V lookup: CDR1 LGHNT, CDR2 FRNRAP. The CDR3 has 14 residues. Trimming pared 1 base from V and 5 bases from J, leaving 11 bases between. The CDR3 region is CASGLGLGFETQYF. The CDR3 DNA is TGTGCTAGTGGTTTGGGGTTAGGGTTTGAGACCCAGTACTTC.

This clonotype has just a few counts. V usage is TRBV27 and J usage is TRBJ1-4; D not resolved. Per the germline V gene, CDR1 is MNHEY and CDR2 is SMNVEV (reference sequence). Deletions cut 2 bases from V and 5 bases from J, with 9 bases between. The CDR3 sequence is 14 residues long. Written as DNA, the CDR3 is TGTGCCAGCAGTTTAGCCGGGTACAATGAAAAACTGTTTTTT. Translating gives CASSLAGYNEKLFF.

This clonotype turned up a few times. CDR3 sequence reads: CASSFWIREQTDYEQYF. The CDR3, as DNA: TGTGCCAGCAGTTTTTGGATTAGGGAACAGACAGACTACGAGCAGTACTTC. J is TRBJ2-7 and V is TRBV28, with D possibly TRBD1 on 5 matching bases. V lost 3 bases, J lost 3 bases, and 21 bases lay in between. This CDR3 spans 17 amino acids. Germline V CDR1 and CDR2: MDHEN, SYDVKM.

The chain links TRBV19 to TRBJ2-7; TRBD2 aligns across 8 bases. Germline loops: CDR1 LNHDA, CDR2 SQIVND (reference sequence). The CDR3 contains 14 residues. V shed 5 bases and J 6 bases; nucleotides not matched to a gene: 9. The CDR3: CASSAREGLAEQYF. DNA for the CDR3: TGTGCCAGTAGTGCCCGGGAGGGCCTCGCCGAGCAGTACTTC.

This chain uses TRBV7-9 with TRBJ1-1, with D possibly being TRBD1 (5 bases). V was pared by 8 bases and J by 4 bases, with 11 bases between. In germline, CDR1 is SEHNR, CDR2 FQNEAQ (reference sequence). The CDR3 contains 12 residues. The CDR3 loop is CASRRGVTEAFF. Written as DNA, the CDR3 is TGTGCCAGCCGGAGGGGCGTCACTGAAGCTTTCTTT.

As to this clonotype: A single base separates this from a much larger clone, so it may be a read error. The rearrangement links TRBV28 to TRBJ1-2; D ambiguous. CDR1 is MDHEN, CDR2 SYDVKM, per germline. The CDR3 totals 11 residues. The CDR3: CARSPSYGHTF. Here the CDR3 DNA reads TGTGCCCGCAGTCCCTCCTACGGGCACACCTTC.

This clonotype has just one count. This chain joins TRBV5-1 and TRBJ1-1, with TRBD1 as a possible D gene (6 bases). V dropped 1 base and J dropped 1 base, with 14 bases sitting between them. Germline V gene lookup returns CDR1 SGHRS and CDR2 YFSETQ. This CDR3 is built from 16 residues. CDR3 sequence: CASSLRGGRGNTEAFF. Here the CDR3 DNA reads TGCGCCAGCAGCTTGCGGGGGGGCCGAGGGAACACTGAAGCTTTCTTT.

This clonotype was picked up a small number of times. V is TRBV27 and J is TRBJ1-5, with unresolved D. The CDR3 has 13 amino acids. The germline gives CDR1 MNHEY, CDR2 SMNVEV (reference sequence). The germline V and J ends were trimmed by 8 bases and 5 bases, with 13 bases remaining between them. The CDR3 spells CASRLAQHQPQHF. The DNA for the CDR3 is TGTGCCAGCCGACTGGCTCAACATCAGCCCCAGCATTTT.

This clonotype was seen only a few times. This chain uses TRBV12-3 or TRBV12-4 with TRBJ2-7, with D possibly matching TRBD2 (6 bases). The CDR3 consists of 13 residues. The V end lost 6 bases, the J end lost 3 bases, and 12 bases lay between the germline ends. CDR3 amino acids: CASRATSFYEQYF. In DNA form, the CDR3 reads TGTGCCAGCAGGGCGACTAGTTTCTACGAGCAGTACTTC.

This clonotype was recorded many times. The CDR3 spells CASTSTGDNSPLHF. Here the CDR3 DNA reads TGTGCCAGCACCTCAACAGGGGACAATTCACCCCTCCACTTT. The V and J genes are TRBV6-2 or TRBV6-3 and TRBJ1-6; 7 nucleotides line up with TRBD1. The CDR3 runs to 14 residues. From germline, CDR1 is MNHEY and CDR2 SVGEGT. V gave up 7 bases and J gave up 7 bases; unmatched junction bases: 7.

V and J are TRBV6-5 and TRBJ2-6, with 7 positions matching TRBD1. V was pared by 4 bases and J by 0 bases, with 9 bases of the junction left unmatched. This CDR3 spans 18 amino acids. CDR1 MNHEY and CDR2 SVGAGI come from the germline V gene. The CDR3 sequence is CASSSLGGPLSGANVLTF. CDR3 DNA: TGTGCCAGCAGTTCCCTAGGGGGCCCACTCTCTGGGGCCAACGTCCTGACTTTC.

This clonotype was detected ten times or more. The chain carries TRBV19 and TRBJ2-5; D is tentatively TRBD1 or TRBD2 (5 bases each). Germline CDR1 and CDR2: LNHDA and SQIVND (reference sequence). Trimming removed 3 bases at V and 4 bases at J, with 24 bases between. The CDR3 has 18 amino acids. CDR3 in amino acids: CASSMGDWRNPPRETQYF. DNA for the CDR3: TGTGCCAGTAGTATGGGGGATTGGAGAAATCCCCCGAGAGAGACCCAGTACTTC.